The following is a TCR beta chain sequence with its context. Losses at the gene ends were 7 bases for V and 3 bases for J; bases not matched to a gene: 7. CDR1 and CDR2 from the germline V gene are LNHDA and SQIVND (reference sequence). The CDR3 runs to 14 residues. This record belongs to a study of CD8+ T cells in alopecia areata. cDNA reverse transcribed from extracted RNA served as the sequencing template. Method: immunoSEQ multiplex PCR; TCRdb's copy keeps in-frame clones and lacks some. The sample has around 250,000 clones, roughly 69% seen once. This specimen consisted of CD4+ T cells sorted from blood, obtained at week 0. This sequence was found in a human donor with alopecia areata. The J gene is TRBJ2-7, the V gene TRBV19; the match to TRBD1 covers 9 bases. The CDR3 region is CASTTGTGSYEQYF. DNA for the CDR3: TGTGCCAGTACCACTGGGACAGGGAGCTACGAGCAGTACTTC.